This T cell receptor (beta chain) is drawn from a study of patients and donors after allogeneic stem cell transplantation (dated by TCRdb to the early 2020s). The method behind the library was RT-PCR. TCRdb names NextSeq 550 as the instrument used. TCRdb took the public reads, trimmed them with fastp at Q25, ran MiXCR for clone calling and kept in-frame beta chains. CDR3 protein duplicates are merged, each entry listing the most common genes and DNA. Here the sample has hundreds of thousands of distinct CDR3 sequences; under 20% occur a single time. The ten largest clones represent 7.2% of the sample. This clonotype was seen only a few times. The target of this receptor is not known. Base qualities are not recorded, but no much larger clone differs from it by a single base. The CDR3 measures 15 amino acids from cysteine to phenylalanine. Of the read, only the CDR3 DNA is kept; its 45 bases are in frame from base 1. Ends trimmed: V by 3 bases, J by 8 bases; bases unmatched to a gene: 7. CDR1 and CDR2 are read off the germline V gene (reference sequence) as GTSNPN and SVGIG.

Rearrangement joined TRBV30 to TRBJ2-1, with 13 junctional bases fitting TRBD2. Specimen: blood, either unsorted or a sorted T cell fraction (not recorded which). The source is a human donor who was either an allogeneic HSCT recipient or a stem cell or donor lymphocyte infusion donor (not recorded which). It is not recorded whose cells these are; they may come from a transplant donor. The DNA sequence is TGTGCCTGGAGAGGGACTAGCGGGATAACCCATGAGCAGTTCTTC. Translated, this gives CAWRGTSGITHEQFF. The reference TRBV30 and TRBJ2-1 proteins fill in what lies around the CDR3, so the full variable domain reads SQTIHQWPATLVQPVGSPLSLECTVEGTSNPNLYWYRQAAGRGLQLLFYSVGIGQISSEVPQNLSASRPQDRQFILSSKKLLLSDSGFYLCAWRGTSGITHEQFFGPGTRLTVL.